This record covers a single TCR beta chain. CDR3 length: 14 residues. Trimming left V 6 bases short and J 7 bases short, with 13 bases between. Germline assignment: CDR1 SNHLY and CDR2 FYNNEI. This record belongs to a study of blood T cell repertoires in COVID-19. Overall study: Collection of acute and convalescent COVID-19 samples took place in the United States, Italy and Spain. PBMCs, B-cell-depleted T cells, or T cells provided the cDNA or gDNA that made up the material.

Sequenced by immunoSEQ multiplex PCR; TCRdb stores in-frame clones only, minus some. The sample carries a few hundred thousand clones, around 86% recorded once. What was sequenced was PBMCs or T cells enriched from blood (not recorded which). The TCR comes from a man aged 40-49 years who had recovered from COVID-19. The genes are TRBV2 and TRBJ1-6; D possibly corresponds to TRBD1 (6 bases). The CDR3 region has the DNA TGTGCCAGCAGCGTTTCAGGGGTCAATTCACCCCTCCACTTT. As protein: CASSVSGVNSPLHF.